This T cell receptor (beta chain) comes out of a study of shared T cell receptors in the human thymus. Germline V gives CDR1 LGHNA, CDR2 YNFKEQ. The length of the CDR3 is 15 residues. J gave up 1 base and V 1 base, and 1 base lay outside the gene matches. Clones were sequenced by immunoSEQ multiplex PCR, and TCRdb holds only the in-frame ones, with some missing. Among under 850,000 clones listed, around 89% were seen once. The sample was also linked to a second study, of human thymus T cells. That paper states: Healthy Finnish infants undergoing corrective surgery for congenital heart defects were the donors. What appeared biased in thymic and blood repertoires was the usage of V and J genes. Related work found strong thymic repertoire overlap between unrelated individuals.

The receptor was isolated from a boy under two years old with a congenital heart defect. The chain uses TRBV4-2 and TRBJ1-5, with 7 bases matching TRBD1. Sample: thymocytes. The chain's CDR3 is CASSQGGQSNQPQHF. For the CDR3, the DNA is TGTGCCAGCAGCCAAGGGGGACAGAGCAATCAGCCCCAGCATTTT.